This T cell receptor (beta chain) was found in a study of tumor-infiltrating lymphocytes in primary liver carcinoma. General observations from the study: Relative to blood, tumors carried a significantly larger fraction of the repertoire in their top 250 clones (p = 0.039).

Trimming stripped 11 bases from V and 0 bases from J, with 20 bases between. Germline CDR1 and CDR2: LGHNA and YNFKEQ. The CDR3 runs 16 residues. TCR beta cDNA was made from roughly 500 ng total RNA with a constant-region primer. It was through three nested multiplex PCR rounds of slightly modified ARM-PCR that TCR beta libraries arose. TRBV1-TRBV30 forward primers and a C-beta reverse primer were used in the first two PCR rounds, which each ran for approximately 9 cycles. TCRdb re-called the multiplex PCR reads through MiXCR, storing one row per CDR3 protein. Seen here are around 80,000 distinct CDR3 sequences, around 66% observed once, and the top ten hold less than 30%. Co-extracted RNA and DNA came from roughly 21-30 mg of unsorted bulk tissue. A note on this clonotype: Its antigen is not known.

The TCR sequence derives from a man aged 35-49 years with primary liver carcinoma and hepatitis B virus infection. The chain employs TRBV4-2 and TRBJ1-5, with D perhaps matching TRBD1 (5 bases). Material for sequencing was tumor-adjacent normal liver tissue. The CDR3 DNA reads TGTGCCTGCGGCCAGGAGCCGGGACTTAGCAATCAGCCCCAGCATTTT. Its protein product is CACGQEPGLSNQPQHF.